This T cell receptor (beta chain) was found in a study of OX40 agonist ivuxolimab in advanced cancers. Turning to the study itself: The dose of intravenous ivuxolimab that patients received every 2 weeks ranged from 0.01 to 10 mg/kg.

There are 16 residues in the CDR3. The V gene end was trimmed by 7 bases and the J gene end by 3 bases; junction bases not matched to a gene: 8. The germline V gene has CDR1 MDHEN and CDR2 SYDVKM. With respect to this clone: The antigen is not known.

Blood draws occurred at baseline, cycle 4 day 1, and cycle 7 day 1. Assay used: immunoSEQ multiplex PCR; TCRdb lists only in-frame clones, some missing. The table records tens of thousands of clones, about 84% of them present only once. Whole-study findings and limits: CD4+ and CD8+ blood T cells expanded clonally by week 6 at 0.1 to 3.0 mg/kg. Partial responders dosed at 0.1-3.0 mg/kg displayed clonal expansion ranking among the lowest.

The clonotype comes from an adult with an advanced solid tumor such as melanoma, head and neck, liver or kidney cancer. Sample: CD4+ or CD8+ T cells sorted from blood, taken in a trial of the OX40 agonist ivuxolimab. This chain joins TRBV28 and TRBJ2-1; TRBD2 matches at 11 bases. The CDR3 DNA reads as TGTGCCAGCACCCGGCCCGGGACTAGCGGCTACAATGAGCAGTTCTTC. Translated, it gives CASTRPGTSGYNEQFF.